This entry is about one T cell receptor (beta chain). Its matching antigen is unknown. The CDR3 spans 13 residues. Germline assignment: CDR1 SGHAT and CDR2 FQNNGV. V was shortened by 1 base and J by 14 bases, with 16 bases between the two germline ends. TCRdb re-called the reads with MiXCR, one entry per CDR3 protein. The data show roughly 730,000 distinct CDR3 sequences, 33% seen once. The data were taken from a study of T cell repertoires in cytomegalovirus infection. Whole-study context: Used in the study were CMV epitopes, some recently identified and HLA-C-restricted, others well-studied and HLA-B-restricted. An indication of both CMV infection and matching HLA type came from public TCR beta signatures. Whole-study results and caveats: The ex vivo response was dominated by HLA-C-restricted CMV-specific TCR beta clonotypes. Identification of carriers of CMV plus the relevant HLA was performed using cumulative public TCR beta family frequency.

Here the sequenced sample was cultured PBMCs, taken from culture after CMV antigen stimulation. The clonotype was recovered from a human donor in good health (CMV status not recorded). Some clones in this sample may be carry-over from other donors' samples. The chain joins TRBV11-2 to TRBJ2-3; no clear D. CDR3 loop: CASSLALVGIPYF. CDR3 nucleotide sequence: TGTGCCAGCAGCTTAGCTCTAGTAGGGATACCGTATTTT. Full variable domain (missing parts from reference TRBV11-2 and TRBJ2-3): EAGVAQSPRYKIIEKRQSVAFWCNPISGHATLYWYQQILGQGPKLLIQFQNNGVVDDSQLPKDRFSAERLKGVDSTLKIQPAKLEDSAVYLCASSLALVGIPYFGPGTRLTVL.